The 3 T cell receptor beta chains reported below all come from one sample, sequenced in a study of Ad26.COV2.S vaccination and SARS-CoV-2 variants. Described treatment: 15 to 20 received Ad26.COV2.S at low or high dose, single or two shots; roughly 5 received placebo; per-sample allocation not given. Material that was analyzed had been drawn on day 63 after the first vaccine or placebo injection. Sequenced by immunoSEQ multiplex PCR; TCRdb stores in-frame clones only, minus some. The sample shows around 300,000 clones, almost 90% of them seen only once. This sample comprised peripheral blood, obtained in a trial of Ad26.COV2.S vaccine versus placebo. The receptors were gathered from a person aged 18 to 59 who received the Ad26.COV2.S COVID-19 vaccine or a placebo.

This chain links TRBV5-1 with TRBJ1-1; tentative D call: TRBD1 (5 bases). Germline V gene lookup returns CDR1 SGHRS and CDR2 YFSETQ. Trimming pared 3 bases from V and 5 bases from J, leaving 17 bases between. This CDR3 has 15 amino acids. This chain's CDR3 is CASSSHPGPETEAFF. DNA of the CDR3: TGCGCCAGCAGCTCACATCCGGGGCCGGAGACTGAAGCTTTCTTT.

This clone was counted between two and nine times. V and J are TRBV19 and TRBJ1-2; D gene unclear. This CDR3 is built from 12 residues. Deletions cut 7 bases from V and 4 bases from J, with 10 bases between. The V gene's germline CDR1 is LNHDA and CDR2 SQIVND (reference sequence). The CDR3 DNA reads TGTGCCAGTAAGCAGGTTGGCTATGGCTACACCTTC. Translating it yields CASKQVGYGYTF.

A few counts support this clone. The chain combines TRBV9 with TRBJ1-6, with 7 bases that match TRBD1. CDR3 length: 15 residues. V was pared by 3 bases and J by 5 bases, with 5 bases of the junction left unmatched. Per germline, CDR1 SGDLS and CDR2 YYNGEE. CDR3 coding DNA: TGTGCCAGCAGCGAGGGACAGCGAAATAATTCACCCCTCCACTTT. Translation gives CASSEGQRNNSPLHF.